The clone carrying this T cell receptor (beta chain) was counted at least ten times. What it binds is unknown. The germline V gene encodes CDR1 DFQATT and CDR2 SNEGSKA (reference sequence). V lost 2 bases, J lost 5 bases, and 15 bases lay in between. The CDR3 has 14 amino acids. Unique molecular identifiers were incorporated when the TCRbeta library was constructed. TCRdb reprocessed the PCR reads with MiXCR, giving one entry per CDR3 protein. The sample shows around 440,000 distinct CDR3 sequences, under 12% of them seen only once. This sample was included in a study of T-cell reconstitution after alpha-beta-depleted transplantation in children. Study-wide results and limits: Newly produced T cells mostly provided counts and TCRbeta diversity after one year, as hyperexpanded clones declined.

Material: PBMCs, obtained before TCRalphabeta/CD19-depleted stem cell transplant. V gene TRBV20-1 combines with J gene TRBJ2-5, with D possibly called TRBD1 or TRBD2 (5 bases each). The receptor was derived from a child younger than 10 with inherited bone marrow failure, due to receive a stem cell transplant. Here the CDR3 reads CSARSGTDRETQYF. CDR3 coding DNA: TGCAGTGCTAGATCTGGGACGGATCGCGAGACCCAGTACTTC.